The clone carrying this T cell receptor (beta chain) showed up just once. The data belong to a study of blood T cell repertoires in COVID-19. Clones were read by immunoSEQ multiplex PCR, and TCRdb kept only the in-frame ones, dropping some. The sample includes about 320,000 clones, approximately 88% of them seen just once. The TCR was taken from a woman aged 18-35 years who had recovered from COVID-19. Source material: PBMCs or T cells enriched from blood (not recorded which).

CDR3 loop: CASSPYRGGSYNEQFF. In DNA, the CDR3 is TGTGCCAGCAGCCCTTACCGGGGGGGCTCCTACAATGAGCAGTTCTTC. V gene TRBV7-8 combines with J gene TRBJ2-1, with TRBD2 identical over 8 bases. This CDR3 is 16 amino acids long. Germline V CDR1 and CDR2: SGHVS, FQNEAQ. J was trimmed by 0 bases and V by 5 bases; bases with no gene match: 6.